This T cell receptor (beta chain) was obtained from a study of blood T cell repertoires in COVID-19. At the level of the study: COVID-19 samples collected from the United States, Italy and Spain covered acute and convalescent phases.

In the original workflow: Estimates of nucleated cell counts were drawn from the amplification of reference gene primers. Generated by immunoSEQ multiplex PCR, the TCRdb table keeps only in-frame clones and is missing some. The V and J calls and clone size were taken over from that table, and D and trimming were inferred from the DNA. The sample carries 360,000 or so clones, roughly 86% recorded once. The CDR3 contains 14 residues. Germline V gives CDR1 KGHDR, CDR2 SFDVKD. Trimming removed 4 bases from V and 2 bases from J; junction bases left unmatched: 1. The chain employs TRBV24-1 and TRBJ1-5; 7 nucleotides match TRBD1. Sample: PBMCs or T cells enriched from blood (not recorded which). This receptor was taken from a woman younger than 45 who had recovered from COVID-19. The CDR3 DNA reads TGTGCCACCAGTGACGGACAGGGCAATCAGCCCCAGCATTTT. It codes for CATSDGQGNQPQHF.